This T cell receptor (beta chain) was captured in a study of T cells in Graves' hyperthyroidism and ophthalmopathy. Trimming took 0 bases from V and 5 from J, leaving 7 bases between them. Germline CDR1 and CDR2: MNHEY and SVGEGT. The CDR3 has 13 residues. This clonotype was seen repeatedly, ten times or more. From RNA transcripts, TCR beta CDR3 regions were amplified. First-round RT-PCR targeting the TCR CDR3 was performed with the HTBI primer set. MiXCR, run by TCRdb on the multiplex PCR reads, gives a single entry per CDR3 protein. The table includes fewer than 750,000 distinct CDR3 sequences, about 14% detected once.

This sequence joins TRBV6-2 or TRBV6-3 and TRBJ1-1, with D hard to call. The TCR sequence derives from a woman in her thirties or forties with Graves' ophthalmopathy. Material: blood. The CDR3 region is CASSYSLQTEAFF. DNA for the CDR3: TGTGCCAGCAGTTACTCTCTACAAACTGAAGCTTTCTTT.